The clone carrying this T cell receptor (beta chain) was observed a few times. These data belong to a study of molecular identifiers for immune sequencing clone quantification. Construction of naive CD8 libraries employed about 19,000 to 1,100,000 sorted cells together with 10%, 30% or 50% RNA. Using its own MiXCR run on the PCR reads, TCRdb lists one record per CDR3 protein. The sample has around 94,000 distinct CDR3 sequences, about 35% seen once; the top ten hold roughly 10%. This clonotype was obtained from a human donor in good health. Some libraries in this study had Jurkat cell RNA spiked in. Sequenced: naive CD8+ T cells from blood, with Jurkat cell RNA spiked in. This sample's subset: FACS-sorted CD8+CD4-CCR7+CD45RA+ naive T cells.

DNA for the CDR3: TGTGCCAGCAGTGACTTTGGGACGGCCATTTCGGGGCCCCAGCATTTT. It yields the protein CASSDFGTAISGPQHF. The V call is TRBV6-2 or TRBV6-3, the J call TRBJ1-5; a weak D match, TRBD1 (5 bases). Trimming left V 5 bases short and J 9 bases short, with 23 bases between. CDR1 is MNHEY and CDR2 is SVGEGT in the germline V gene. This CDR3 has 16 residues.